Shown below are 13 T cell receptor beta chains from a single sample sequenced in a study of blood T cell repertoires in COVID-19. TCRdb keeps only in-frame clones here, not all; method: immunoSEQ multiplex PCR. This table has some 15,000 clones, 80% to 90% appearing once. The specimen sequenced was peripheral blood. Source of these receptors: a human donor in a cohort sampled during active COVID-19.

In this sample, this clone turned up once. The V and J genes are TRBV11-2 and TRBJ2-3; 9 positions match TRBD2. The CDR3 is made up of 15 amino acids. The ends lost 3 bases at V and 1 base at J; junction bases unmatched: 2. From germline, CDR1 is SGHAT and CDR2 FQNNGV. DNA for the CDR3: TGTGCCAGCAGCTTCCGGACTAGCGGCACAGATACGCAGTATTTT. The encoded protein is CASSFRTSGTDTQYF.

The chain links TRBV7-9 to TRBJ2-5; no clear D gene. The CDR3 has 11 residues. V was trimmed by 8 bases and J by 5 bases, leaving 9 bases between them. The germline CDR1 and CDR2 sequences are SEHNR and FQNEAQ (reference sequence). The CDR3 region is CASGPWETQYF. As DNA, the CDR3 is TGTGCCAGCGGGCCCTGGGAGACCCAGTACTTC.

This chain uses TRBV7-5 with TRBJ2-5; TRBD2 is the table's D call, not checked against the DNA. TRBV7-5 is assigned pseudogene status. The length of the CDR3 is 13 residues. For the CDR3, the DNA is TGTGTCAGCCTAGCGGGAGTGGTAGAGACCCAGTACTTC. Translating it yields CVSLAGVVETQYF.

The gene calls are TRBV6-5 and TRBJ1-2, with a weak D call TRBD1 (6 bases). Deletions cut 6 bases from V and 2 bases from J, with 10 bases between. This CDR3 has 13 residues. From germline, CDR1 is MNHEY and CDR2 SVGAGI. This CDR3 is CASRLTGNYGYTF. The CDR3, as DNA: TGTGCCAGCAGACTGACAGGAAACTATGGCTACACCTTC.

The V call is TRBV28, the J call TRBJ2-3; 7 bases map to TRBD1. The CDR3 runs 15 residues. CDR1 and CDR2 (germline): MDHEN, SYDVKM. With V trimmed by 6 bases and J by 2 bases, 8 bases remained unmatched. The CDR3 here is CASSRTGVPTDTQYF. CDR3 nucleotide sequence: TGTGCCAGCAGCCGTACAGGGGTCCCCACAGATACGCAGTATTTT.

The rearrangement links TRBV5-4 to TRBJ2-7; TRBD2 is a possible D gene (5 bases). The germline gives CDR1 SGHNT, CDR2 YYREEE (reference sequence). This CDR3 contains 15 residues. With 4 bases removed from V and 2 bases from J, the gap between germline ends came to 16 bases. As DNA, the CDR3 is TGTGCCAGCAGCGCCATTACAAGCGGAGCCTACGAGCAGTACTTC. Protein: CASSAITSGAYEQYF.

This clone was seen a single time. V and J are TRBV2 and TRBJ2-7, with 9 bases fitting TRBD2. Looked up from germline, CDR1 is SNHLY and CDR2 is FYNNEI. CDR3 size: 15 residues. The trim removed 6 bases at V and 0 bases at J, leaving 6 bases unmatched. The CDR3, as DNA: TGTGCCAGCAGGCGACTAGCGGATAGCTCCTACGAGCAGTACTTC. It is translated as CASRRLADSSYEQYF.

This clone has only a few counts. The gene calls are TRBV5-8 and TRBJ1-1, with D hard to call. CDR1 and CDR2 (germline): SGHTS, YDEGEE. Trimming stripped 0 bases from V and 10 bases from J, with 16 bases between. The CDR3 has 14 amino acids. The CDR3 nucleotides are TGTGCCAGCAGCTTGGGTGGACTGCTCGGGGTAGCTTTCTTT. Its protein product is CASSLGGLLGVAFF.

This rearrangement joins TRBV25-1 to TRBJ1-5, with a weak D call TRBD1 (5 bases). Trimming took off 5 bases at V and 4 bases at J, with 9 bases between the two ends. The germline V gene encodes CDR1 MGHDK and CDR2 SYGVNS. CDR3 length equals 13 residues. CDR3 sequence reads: CASSKTGNQPQHF. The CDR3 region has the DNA TGTGCCAGCAGTAAAACAGGAAATCAGCCCCAGCATTTT.

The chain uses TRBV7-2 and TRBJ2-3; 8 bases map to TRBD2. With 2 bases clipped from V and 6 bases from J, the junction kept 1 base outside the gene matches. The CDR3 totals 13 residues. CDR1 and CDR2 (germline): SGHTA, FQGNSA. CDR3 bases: TGTGCCAGCAGCTTACGGGAGGGGGATACGCAGTATTTT. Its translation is CASSLREGDTQYF.

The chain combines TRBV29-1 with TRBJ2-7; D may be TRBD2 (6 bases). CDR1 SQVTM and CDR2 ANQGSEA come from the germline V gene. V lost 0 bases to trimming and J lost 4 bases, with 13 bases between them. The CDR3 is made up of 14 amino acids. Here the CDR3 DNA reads TGCAGCGTTGAAGATACGGGAGCAGGGTACGAGCAGTACTTC. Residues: CSVEDTGAGYEQYF.

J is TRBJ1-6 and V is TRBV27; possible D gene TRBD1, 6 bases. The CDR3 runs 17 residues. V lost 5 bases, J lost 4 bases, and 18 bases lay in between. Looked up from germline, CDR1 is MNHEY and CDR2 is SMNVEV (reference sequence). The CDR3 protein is CASSKYGQPDYNSPLHF. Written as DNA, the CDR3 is TGTGCCAGCAGTAAATACGGACAGCCGGATTATAATTCACCCCTCCACTTT.

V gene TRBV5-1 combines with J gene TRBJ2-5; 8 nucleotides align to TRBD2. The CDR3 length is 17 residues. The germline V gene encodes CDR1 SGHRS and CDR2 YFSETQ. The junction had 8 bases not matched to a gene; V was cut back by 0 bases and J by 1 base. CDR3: CASSLGGIAGTQETQYF. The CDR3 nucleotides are TGCGCCAGCAGCTTGGGGGGGATAGCGGGAACCCAAGAGACCCAGTACTTC.